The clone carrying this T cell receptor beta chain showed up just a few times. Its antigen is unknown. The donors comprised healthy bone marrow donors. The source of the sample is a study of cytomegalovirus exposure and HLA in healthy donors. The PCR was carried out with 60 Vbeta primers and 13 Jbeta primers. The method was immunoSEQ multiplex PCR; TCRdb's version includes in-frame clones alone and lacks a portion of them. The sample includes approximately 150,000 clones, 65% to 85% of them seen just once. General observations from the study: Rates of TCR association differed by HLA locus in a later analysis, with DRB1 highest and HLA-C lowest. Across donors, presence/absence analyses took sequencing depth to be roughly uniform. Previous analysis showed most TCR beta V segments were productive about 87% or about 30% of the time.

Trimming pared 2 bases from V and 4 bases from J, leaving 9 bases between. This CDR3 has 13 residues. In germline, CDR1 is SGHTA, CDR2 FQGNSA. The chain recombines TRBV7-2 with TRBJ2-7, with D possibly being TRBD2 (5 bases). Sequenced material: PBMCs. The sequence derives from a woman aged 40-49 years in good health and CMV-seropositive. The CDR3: CASSLRDFYEQYF. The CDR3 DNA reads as TGTGCCAGCAGCTTACGGGATTTTTACGAGCAGTACTTC.